The T cell receptor (beta chain) under discussion was sequenced for a study of OX40 agonist ivuxolimab in advanced cancers. Study-level information: People in dose escalation had one of these cancers: hepatocellular carcinoma, melanoma, renal cell or head and neck cancer. Study-wide results and caveats: Averaged across samples, CD8+ T cells carried more expanded clones than CD4+ did.

Comments on this clone: Its antigen is currently unknown.

TCRdb keeps only in-frame clones here, not all; method: immunoSEQ multiplex PCR. In the table there are over 65,000 clones, about 93% of which are singletons. Germline-derived CDR1 and CDR2 are SGHTA and FQGNSA. This CDR3 comprises 13 residues. V lost 5 bases and J 4 bases, leaving 9 bases between the germline ends. The receptor was isolated from an adult with an advanced solid tumor such as melanoma, head and neck, liver or kidney cancer. The rearrangement uses TRBV7-2 and TRBJ2-1, with a tentative D call TRBD2 (5 bases). Here the sequenced sample was CD4+ or CD8+ T cells sorted from blood, taken in a trial of the OX40 agonist ivuxolimab. DNA for the CDR3: TGTGCCAGCAGCGCCGGGAATTACAATGAGCAGTTCTTC. It specifies CASSAGNYNEQFF.